Presented here are 17 T cell receptor beta chains from one specimen sequenced in a study of blood T cell repertoires in COVID-19. Sequencing used immunoSEQ multiplex PCR; TCRdb keeps in-frame clones, though not all of them. Counted here are over 45,000 clones, approximately 80% occurring once; the ten biggest clones make up about 19%. Sequences were obtained from peripheral blood. The receptors come from a human donor with active or convalescent COVID-19. The donor label of this sample is uncertain.

The chain employs TRBV30 and TRBJ2-2, with 13 bases lining up with TRBD2. V shed 4 bases and J 4 bases; nucleotides not matched to a gene: 12. This CDR3 comprises 18 residues. Germline V gene data show CDR1 as GTSNPN and CDR2 as SVGIG (reference sequence). The CDR3 here is CAWNRPGLAGMSTGELFF. The CDR3 DNA follows: TGTGCCTGGAACCGACCGGGACTAGCGGGAATGAGCACCGGGGAGCTGTTTTTT. Full variable domain (outside the CDR3, taken from reference TRBV30 and TRBJ2-2): SQTIHQWPATLVQPVGSPLSLECTVEGTSNPNLYWYRQAAGRGLQLLFYSVGIGQISSEVPQNLSASRPQDRQFILSSKKLLLSDSGFYLCAWNRPGLAGMSTGELFFGEGSRLTVL.

The chain joins TRBV6-4 to TRBJ2-1; 7 positions agree with TRBD2. With V trimmed by 0 bases and J by 4 bases, 3 bases remained unmatched. Germline CDR1 is MRHNA and CDR2 is SNTAGT. The CDR3 sequence is 15 residues long. The CDR3 here is CASSDSPGGYNEQFF. The CDR3 DNA sequence: TGTGCCAGCAGTGACTCCCCGGGAGGATACAATGAGCAGTTCTTC.

This chain joins TRBV7-8 and TRBJ2-7; TRBD2 matches at 7 bases. Germline loops: CDR1 SGHVS, CDR2 FQNEAQ. The CDR3 has 13 amino acids. With V trimmed by 1 base and J by 6 bases, 3 bases remained unmatched. CDR3 in amino acids: CASSLGGGREQYF. Here the CDR3 DNA reads TGTGCCAGCAGCTTAGGGGGAGGGCGCGAGCAGTACTTC.

V usage is TRBV24-1 and J usage is TRBJ1-3; D gene ambiguous. CDR3 length: 13 residues. The V gene lost 7 bases and the J gene lost 0 bases, with 6 bases spanning the gap. The germline gives CDR1 KGHDR, CDR2 SFDVKD. CDR3: CATSHSSGNTIYF. For the CDR3, the DNA is TGTGCCACCAGCCACAGCTCTGGAAACACCATATATTTT.

The sample holds a few counts of this clone. The rearrangement uses TRBV7-9 and TRBJ2-2; 15 nucleotides line up with TRBD2. Losses at the gene ends were 1 base for V and 3 bases for J; bases not matched to a gene: 6. CDR1 and CDR2 (germline): SEHNR, FQNEAQ (reference sequence). The CDR3 runs to 19 residues. As DNA, the CDR3 is TGTGCCAGCAGCTTAGTAGGGACTAGCGGGAGGTCCCACACCGGGGAGCTGTTTTTT. As protein: CASSLVGTSGRSHTGELFF.

The genes are TRBV27 and TRBJ2-7, with a possible D match to TRBD1 (7 bases). Trimming removed 6 bases from V and 4 bases from J, with 25 bases in between. The CDR3 extends over 17 amino acids. CDR1 MNHEY and CDR2 SMNVEV come from the germline V gene (reference sequence). CDR3 DNA: TGTGCCAGCAGCCCGTACGGAGGGCAGGGGGTAAAATACGAGCAGTACTTC. Translation: CASSPYGGQGVKYEQYF.

This rearrangement joins TRBV2 to TRBJ2-2; weak D call: TRBD2 (6 bases). The germline V gene has CDR1 SNHLY and CDR2 FYNNEI. V lost 5 bases to trimming and J lost 2 bases, with 9 bases between them. The CDR3 runs to 14 residues. The CDR3 is CASSSGFNTGELFF. DNA of the CDR3: TGTGCCAGCAGTAGCGGGTTCAACACCGGGGAGCTGTTTTTT.

This clone has more than one count but fewer than ten. This rearrangement joins TRBV5-8 to TRBJ2-7, with D possibly matching TRBD2 (6 bases). V was cut by 6 bases and J by 0 bases, with 16 bases left in between. The CDR3 sequence is 15 residues long. Germline V gene sequence: CDR1 SGHTS, CDR2 YDEGEE. The CDR3 protein is CASTRGTLSSYEQYF. For the CDR3, the DNA is TGTGCCAGCACCCGGGGGACTCTGAGCTCCTACGAGCAGTACTTC.

This sequence joins TRBV29-1 and TRBJ2-4, with a weak D call TRBD1 (6 bases). The CDR3 totals 14 residues. Per the germline V gene, CDR1 is SQVTM and CDR2 is ANQGSEA. The V gene lost 4 bases and the J gene lost 0 bases, with 10 bases spanning the gap. CDR3 DNA sequence: TGCAGCGTTGTTGGGGGCCTAGCCAAAAACATTCAGTACTTC. Protein sequence: CSVVGGLAKNIQYF.

This chain joins TRBV12-1 and TRBJ2-7; the table's D call, TRBD2, was not checked against the DNA. TRBV12-1 is recorded as a pseudogene. The CDR3 length is 15 residues. The DNA for the CDR3 is TGTGCCAGCAGCTCGCGACTAGCGGGGACCTACGAGCAGTACTTC. This encodes CASSSRLAGTYEQYF.

The V call is TRBV19, the J call TRBJ2-3, with 10 nucleotides matching TRBD1. V was pared by 6 bases and J by 9 bases, with 6 bases of the junction left unmatched. CDR3 length: 13 residues. Per germline, CDR1 LNHDA and CDR2 SQIVND (reference sequence). The CDR3 DNA reads as TGTGCCAGTAGGGGACAGGGGTATCTAACGCAGTATTTT. It yields the protein CASRGQGYLTQYF.

This clone was recorded only once. The chain recombines TRBV3-1 (or the pseudogene TRBV3-2) with TRBJ1-5, with 11 positions matching TRBD1. Per germline, CDR1 LGHDT and CDR2 YNNKEL (reference sequence). This CDR3 comprises 16 residues. J was trimmed by 4 bases and V by 2 bases; bases with no gene match: 4. The CDR3 loop is CASSQSGTGGNQPQHF. CDR3 nucleotides: TGTGCCAGCAGCCAATCCGGGACAGGGGGAAATCAGCCCCAGCATTTT.

This clone was seen a single time. Other DNA sequences in this specimen translate into the identical CDR3. The V call is TRBV7-2, the J call TRBJ2-1, with 13 bases aligning to TRBD2. Germline V lookup: CDR1 SGHTA, CDR2 FQGNSA. V was clipped by 5 bases and J by 9 bases; unmatched bases: 7. This CDR3 contains 15 residues. The CDR3 here is CASSPSGLAGREQFF. CDR3 bases: TGTGCCAGCAGCCCATCGGGACTAGCGGGACGTGAGCAGTTCTTC.

This clone was seen once. V gene TRBV7-3 combines with J gene TRBJ1-2; D remains ambiguous. The length of the CDR3 is 15 residues. The germline V gene has CDR1 SGHTA and CDR2 FQGTGA. The V end lost 2 bases, the J end lost 3 bases, and 13 bases lay between the germline ends. CDR3: CASSLEPGKDYGYTF. CDR3 DNA sequence: TGTGCCAGCAGCTTAGAACCGGGGAAGGACTATGGCTACACCTTC. The variable domain in full, with the rest retrieved from reference TRBV7-3 and TRBJ1-2, is GAGVSQTPSNKVTEKGKYVELRCDPISGHTALYWYRQSLGQGPEFLIYFQGTGAADDSGLPNDRFFAVRPEGSVSTLKIQRTERGDSAVYLCASSLEPGKDYGYTFGSGTRLTVV.

V usage is TRBV19 and J usage is TRBJ2-1, with 11 bases matching TRBD2. From germline, CDR1 is LNHDA and CDR2 SQIVND (reference sequence). The CDR3 is made up of 17 amino acids. Trimming removed 3 bases from V and 5 bases from J; junction bases left unmatched: 9. The CDR3 DNA is TGTGCCAGTAGTATTACCGGGACTAGCGGAACTAACAATGAGCAGTTCTTC. Encoded protein: CASSITGTSGTNNEQFF.

V is TRBV9 and J is TRBJ1-1, with D possibly TRBD1 on 5 matching bases. CDR3 length: 14 residues. Trimming stripped 0 bases from V and 7 bases from J, with 13 bases between. Germline-derived CDR1 and CDR2 are SGDLS and YYNGEE. The CDR3 sequence: CASSVEDIIVEAFF. CDR3 DNA sequence: TGTGCCAGCAGCGTAGAGGACATTATCGTTGAAGCTTTCTTT.

V and J are TRBV2 and TRBJ1-4; D not resolved. V was pared by 6 bases and J by 4 bases, with 9 bases between. The CDR3 contains 13 residues. The germline V gene has CDR1 SNHLY and CDR2 FYNNEI. CDR3: CASSGEYNEKLFF. As DNA, the CDR3 is TGTGCCAGCAGCGGGGAGTATAATGAAAAACTGTTTTTT.